This T cell receptor (beta chain) was obtained from a study of cytomegalovirus exposure and HLA in healthy donors. Background on the study: There were roughly 80 million unique TCRs (from HLA-typed donors) in an early data release.

Germline V gene lookup returns CDR1 MGHRA and CDR2 YSYEKL. V gave up 4 bases and J gave up 3 bases, with 18 bases separating them. The CDR3 runs 16 residues. The study ran its PCR with 60 Vbeta and 13 Jbeta primers. Generated by immunoSEQ multiplex PCR, the TCRdb table keeps only in-frame clones and is missing some. The profile shows approximately 27,000 clones, 62% of them singletons. The sequenced material came from PBMCs. The sequence derives from a male donor in good health and CMV-seropositive. The chain uses TRBV4-1 and TRBJ1-1; maybe TRBD1 (6 bases). CDR3 sequence reads: CASSPLGTGKDTEAFF. The CDR3 bases are TGCGCCAGCAGCCCCCTGGGTACAGGGAAGGACACTGAAGCTTTCTTT.